The clone carrying this T cell receptor (beta chain) was seen only once. The target antigen is unknown. The trim removed 4 bases at V and 7 bases at J, leaving 5 bases unmatched. The CDR3 spans 15 residues. The germline gives CDR1 SSHAT, CDR2 FNYEAQ (reference sequence). The data originate from a study of cytomegalovirus exposure and HLA in healthy donors. Points from the study as a whole: In a later analysis, a missense DCLRE1C variant was linked to TCR beta V- and J-gene trimming. Presence/absence analyses rested on an assumption that sequencing depth was roughly uniform across donors. HLA alleles were associated with around 17,000 TCR beta sequences in a later analysis at 0.05 false discovery rate.

The PCR used 60 Vbeta and 13 Jbeta primers. Generated by immunoSEQ multiplex PCR, the TCRdb table keeps only in-frame clones and is missing some. The sample includes about 180,000 clones, about 79% of them seen just once. Sequences were obtained from PBMCs. This receptor was taken from a man aged 40-50 years in good health and CMV-seropositive. J is TRBJ2-1 and V is TRBV7-7, with 12 bases lining up with TRBD2. The CDR3 sequence is CASSSLAGGNNEQFF. CDR3 nucleotides: TGTGCCAGCAGCTCACTAGCGGGAGGAAATAATGAGCAGTTCTTC. Supplemented by reference TRBV7-7 and TRBJ2-1, the full variable domain reads GAGVSQSPRYKVTKRGQDVTLRCDPISSHATLYWYQQALGQGPEFLTYFNYEAQPDKSGLPSDRFSAERPEGSISTLTIQRTEQRDSAMYRCASSSLAGGNNEQFFGPGTRLTVL.